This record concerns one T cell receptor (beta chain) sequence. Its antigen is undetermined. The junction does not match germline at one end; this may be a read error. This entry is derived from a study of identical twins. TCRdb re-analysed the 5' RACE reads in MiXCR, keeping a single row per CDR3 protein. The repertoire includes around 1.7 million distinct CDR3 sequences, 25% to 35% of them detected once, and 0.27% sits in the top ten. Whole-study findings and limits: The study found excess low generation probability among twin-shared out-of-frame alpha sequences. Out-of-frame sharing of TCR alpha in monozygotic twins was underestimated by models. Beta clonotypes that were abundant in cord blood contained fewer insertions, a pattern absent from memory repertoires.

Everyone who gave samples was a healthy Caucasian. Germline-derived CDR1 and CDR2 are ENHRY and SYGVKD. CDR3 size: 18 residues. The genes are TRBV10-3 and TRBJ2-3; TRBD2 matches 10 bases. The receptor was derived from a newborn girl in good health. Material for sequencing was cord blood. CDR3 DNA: TGTGCCATCAGAGCTAATCCGGGACTAGCGCCCCAATCCTCTACGCGGTATTTT. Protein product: CAIRANPGLAPQSSTRYF.